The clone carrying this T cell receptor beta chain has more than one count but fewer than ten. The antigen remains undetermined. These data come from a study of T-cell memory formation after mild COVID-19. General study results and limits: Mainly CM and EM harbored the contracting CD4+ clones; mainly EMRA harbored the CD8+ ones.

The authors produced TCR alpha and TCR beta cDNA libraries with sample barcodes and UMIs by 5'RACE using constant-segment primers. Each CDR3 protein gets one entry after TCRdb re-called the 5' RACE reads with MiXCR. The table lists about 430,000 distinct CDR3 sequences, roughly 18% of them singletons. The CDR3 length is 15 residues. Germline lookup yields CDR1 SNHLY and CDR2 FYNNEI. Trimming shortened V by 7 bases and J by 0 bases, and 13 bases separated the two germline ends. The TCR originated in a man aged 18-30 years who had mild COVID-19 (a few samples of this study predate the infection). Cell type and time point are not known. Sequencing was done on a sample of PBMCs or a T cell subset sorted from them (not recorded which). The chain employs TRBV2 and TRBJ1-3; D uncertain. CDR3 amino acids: CASIPTVSSGNTIYF. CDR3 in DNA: TGTGCCAGCATCCCGACTGTCAGCTCTGGAAACACCATATATTTT.